This T cell receptor (beta chain) was captured by sequencing in a study of blood T cell repertoires in COVID-19. On the study more broadly: Samples came from the United States, Italy and Spain, spanning acute and convalescent COVID-19. T cells, B-cell-depleted T cells, or PBMCs supplied cDNA or gDNA.

Per the authors' pipeline: Reference gene primer amplification gave nucleated cell count estimates. Profiling relied on immunoSEQ multiplex PCR, and the TCRdb table lists in-frame clones only, not all of them. The V and J calls and the clone size are those of that table, but D and trimming were determined from the DNA. The data hold roughly 200,000 clones, with around 81% observed a single time. The sequence was collected from a man aged 45-60 years with active or convalescent COVID-19. The sample was peripheral blood.

This CDR3 is CASSARQGSNQPQHF. For the CDR3, the DNA is TGTGCCAGTAGTGCTCGACAGGGGAGTAATCAGCCCCAGCATTTT. The chain employs TRBV19 and TRBJ1-5; 8 positions agree with TRBD1. Germline V CDR1 and CDR2: LNHDA, SQIVND (reference sequence). CDR3 length: 15 amino acids. Germline trimming cut 5 bases from V and 4 bases from J; bases unmatched to any gene: 7.